A single sample is the source of the 26 T cell receptor beta chains below, sequenced in a study of Graves' ophthalmopathy and Graves' hyperthyroidism. Investigators amplified TCR beta CDR3 regions from RNA transcripts. First-round RT-PCR used HTBI primers; second-round multiplex PCR followed. TCRdb analysed the multiplex PCR reads with MiXCR anew, one entry per CDR3 protein. The sample carries about 1.2 million distinct CDR3 sequences, around a third recorded once. Sequenced input: peripheral blood or thyroid tissue (not recorded which). Receptor source: an adult man with Graves' hyperthyroidism.

The chain employs TRBV20-1 and TRBJ2-2, with 10 bases identical to TRBD2. The CDR3 runs to 14 residues. In germline, CDR1 is DFQATT, CDR2 SNEGSKA (reference sequence). With 4 bases clipped from V and 6 bases from J, the junction kept 5 bases outside the gene matches. The CDR3 DNA follows: TGCAGTGCTATCAGGACTAGCGGTCCCGGGGAGCTGTTTTTT. Its protein is CSAIRTSGPGELFF.

This clonotype was seen at least ten times. The V and J genes are TRBV13 and TRBJ1-2, with 8 bases matching TRBD1. The V and J ends lost 4 bases and 6 bases, in that order; junction bases with no gene match: 16. This CDR3 region has 17 residues. Germline lookup yields CDR1 PRHDT and CDR2 FYEKMQ (reference sequence). Here the CDR3 DNA reads TGTGCCAGCAGCTCCGCGAGGACAGGGAGATATAAAAATGGCTACACCTTC. Translation gives CASSSARTGRYKNGYTF.

This chain links TRBV19 with TRBJ2-1; TRBD2 aligns across 7 bases. The CDR3 is made up of 13 amino acids. Germline CDR1 reads LNHDA; CDR2 reads SQIVND (reference sequence). Trimming removed 8 bases from V and 3 bases from J; junction bases left unmatched: 4. CDR3 sequence: CASGRASYNEQFF. The CDR3 DNA is TGTGCCAGTGGGAGGGCAAGCTACAATGAGCAGTTCTTC.

This clonotype occurred many times. The CDR3 region has the DNA TGTGCCAGCAGCGTAGTTGAGGGGGACGAGCAGTACTTC. Protein product: CASSVVEGDEQYF. This chain connects TRBV9 to TRBJ2-7; tentatively, D is TRBD1 (6 bases). The CDR3 length is 13 residues. Germline CDR1 is SGDLS and CDR2 is YYNGEE. V was cut by 0 bases and J by 5 bases, with 9 bases left in between.

This clonotype occurred many times. The DNA for the CDR3 is TGCGCCAGCAGCCAAGCGGATGGCTACACCTTC. It translates to CASSQADGYTF. The genes are TRBV4-1 and TRBJ1-2; unclear D gene. Trimming stripped 1 base from V and 6 bases from J, with 3 bases between. Germline CDR1 reads MGHRA; CDR2 reads YSYEKL. The CDR3 length is 11 residues.

The table lists this clonotype with a few counts. CDR3 in DNA: TGTGCCAGCAACCCGACAGGGAAGAATTCACCCCTCCACTTT. Its translation: CASNPTGKNSPLHF. This chain uses TRBV7-8 with TRBJ1-6; 7 positions agree with TRBD1. The CDR3 has 14 residues. Unmatched junction bases numbered 7, after V lost 7 bases and J lost 7 bases. CDR1 SGHVS and CDR2 FQNEAQ come from the germline V gene.

About this clonotype itself: Relative to the germline gene, one junction end is altered; a read error may explain this. The gene calls are TRBV7-2 and TRBJ2-5; 8 nucleotides align to TRBD2. This CDR3 comprises 13 residues. CDR1 SGHTA and CDR2 FQGNSA come from the germline V gene. DNA of the CDR3: TGCGCCAGCGGCCGTACTAGCGGAGAGACCCAGTACTTC. Its protein product is CASGRTSGETQYF.

This clonotype was recorded only once. The V gene is TRBV10-3, the J gene TRBJ1-4; 7 nucleotides line up with TRBD1. The CDR3 loop spans 15 amino acids. The V and J ends lost 6 bases and 7 bases, in that order; junction bases with no gene match: 11. Germline-derived CDR1 and CDR2 are ENHRY and SYGVKD. The chain's CDR3 is CAIRTADRSGEKLFF. CDR3 nucleotides: TGTGCCATCAGGACGGCGGACAGGTCGGGTGAAAAACTGTTTTTT.

The sample holds a few counts of this clonotype. The chain couples TRBV11-2 to TRBJ2-7, with D tentatively TRBD1 or TRBD2 (5 bases each). V was shortened by 4 bases and J by 1 base, with 11 bases between the two germline ends. This CDR3 has 14 amino acids. Germline V gene sequence: CDR1 SGHAT, CDR2 FQNNGV. CDR3 in amino acids: CASSYWDASYEQYF. CDR3 DNA: TGTGCCAGCAGCTACTGGGACGCTTCCTACGAGCAGTACTTC.

This clonotype came up many times. V is TRBV20-1 and J is TRBJ1-1; the D gene is possibly TRBD1 (5 bases). With 4 bases removed from V and 3 bases from J, the gap between germline ends came to 12 bases. The CDR3 loop spans 13 amino acids. CDR1 is DFQATT, CDR2 SNEGSKA, per germline (reference sequence). DNA for the CDR3: TGCAGTGCTAAAGACAGTGATTACACTGAAGCTTTCTTT. Its protein product is CSAKDSDYTEAFF.

Notes on this clonotype: This may be a read error: a much more frequent sequence differs by one nucleotide. The rearrangement uses TRBV2 and TRBJ1-6; perhaps TRBD1 as D (5 bases). Germline V gene lookup returns CDR1 SNHLY and CDR2 FYNNEI. The CDR3 runs 16 residues. The V end was cut by 7 bases, the J end by 5 bases, with 18 bases between. The CDR3 sequence: CASIVLGLPNNSPLHF. CDR3 nucleotides: TGTGCCAGCATTGTCCTGGGACTACCTAATAATTCACCCCTCCACTTT.

This clonotype has a handful of counts. CDR3 in amino acids: CASSQDHINSPLHF. CDR3 nucleotide sequence: TGCGCCAGCAGCCAAGATCATATCAATTCACCCCTCCACTTT. The chain recombines TRBV4-3 with TRBJ1-6; D uncertain. This CDR3 is 14 amino acids long. V lost 0 bases, J lost 7 bases, and 7 bases lay in between. Germline V CDR1 and CDR2: LGHNA, YSLEER.

The gene calls are TRBV20-1 and TRBJ2-5; 9 bases match TRBD1. The J segment lost 1 base and the V segment lost 5 bases, leaving 5 bases of the junction unmatched. This CDR3 is 14 amino acids long. The germline V gene encodes CDR1 DFQATT and CDR2 SNEGSKA (reference sequence). CDR3 sequence (DNA): TGCAGTGCTTCGGACAGGGGTGGCCAAGAGACCCAGTACTTC. It is translated as CSASDRGGQETQYF.

V gene TRBV19 combines with J gene TRBJ2-7, with 9 bases lining up with TRBD1. Germline CDR1 LNHDA, CDR2 SQIVND (reference sequence). The CDR3 is 15 residues long. After removal of 5 bases from V and 1 base from J, the junction contained 6 bases not matched to a gene. In DNA form, the CDR3 reads TGTGCCAGTAGTGCTAGACAGGGGGGTTCCTACGAGCAGTACTTC. Translated, it gives CASSARQGGSYEQYF.

This clonotype was recorded many times. The gene calls are TRBV20-1 and TRBJ2-5, with D hard to call. V lost 4 bases and J 5 bases, leaving 14 bases between the germline ends. Germline CDR1 DFQATT, CDR2 SNEGSKA (reference sequence). This CDR3 has 13 residues. The DNA of the CDR3 is TGCAGTGCTAAACAACCGGGTTATGAGACCCAGTACTTC. Protein: CSAKQPGYETQYF.

This clonotype was counted ten times or more. The chain joins TRBV29-1 to TRBJ1-3; TRBD1 is a possible D gene (5 bases). V lost 4 bases to trimming and J lost 3 bases, with 13 bases between them. This CDR3 has 14 residues. CDR1 is SQVTM and CDR2 is ANQGSEA in the germline V gene. In nucleotides, the CDR3 is TGCAGCGTTGTCGGGGGGAACTATGGAAACACCATATATTTT. Its translation: CSVVGGNYGNTIYF.

This clonotype has a count of ten or more. The germline gene is not matched at one end of the junction; a read error may be the cause. The chain carries TRBV12-3 or TRBV12-4 and TRBJ2-7; D gene uncertain. This CDR3 contains 13 residues. The CDR3 sequence: CASSLGGDYEQYF. The CDR3, as DNA: TGTGCCAGCAGCTTAGGTGGCGACTACGAGCAGTACTTC.

In its sample, this clonotype was seen many times. This chain connects TRBV19 to TRBJ1-1; D gene unclear. The CDR3 is 16 amino acids. V shed 1 base and J shed 0 bases, with 12 bases lying between them. The germline V gene encodes CDR1 LNHDA and CDR2 SQIVND (reference sequence). The CDR3 spells CASSIGRAYMNTEAFF. The CDR3 bases are TGTGCCAGTAGTATAGGACGAGCCTACATGAACACTGAAGCTTTCTTT.

The chain is built from TRBV14 and TRBJ2-7; D possibly corresponds to TRBD1 (5 bases). In germline, CDR1 is SGHDN, CDR2 FVKESK. The V and J ends lost 3 bases and 6 bases respectively, with 18 bases between them. The CDR3 length is 15 residues. This chain's CDR3 is CASSQGLTVDCEQYF. DNA of the CDR3: TGTGCCAGCAGCCAGGGATTGACAGTTGATTGCGAGCAGTACTTC.

This clonotype was recorded once. This chain uses TRBV11-2 with TRBJ2-5, with 9 bases fitting TRBD2. The length of the CDR3 is 17 residues. Germline CDR1 and CDR2: SGHAT and FQNNGV. V was clipped by 1 base and J by 2 bases; unmatched bases: 8. The chain's CDR3 is CASSLAKGGGGQETQYF. CDR3 DNA sequence: TGTGCCAGCAGCTTAGCGAAAGGCGGGGGGGGACAAGAGACCCAGTACTTC. Complete variable domain (other parts from reference TRBV11-2 and TRBJ2-5): EAGVAQSPRYKIIEKRQSVAFWCNPISGHATLYWYQQILGQGPKLLIQFQNNGVVDDSQLPKDRFSAERLKGVDSTLKIQPAKLEDSAVYLCASSLAKGGGGQETQYFGPGTRLLVL.

The chain recombines TRBV9 with TRBJ2-5, with 10 bases that match TRBD2. V lost 4 bases and J lost 5; bases outside the gene matches: 17. The CDR3 consists of 18 residues. Germline V gives CDR1 SGDLS, CDR2 YYNGEE. The CDR3 reads CASSLGVAGGHLVETQYF. CDR3 nucleotides: TGTGCCAGCAGCCTCGGGGTAGCGGGAGGCCATTTGGTCGAGACCCAGTACTTC.

For the CDR3, the DNA is TGTGCCAGCAGCTTAGATGTTTTCTCCTACGAGCAGTACTTC. Amino acid sequence: CASSLDVFSYEQYF. J is TRBJ2-7 and V is TRBV7-2; no clear D gene. Trimming removed 1 base from V and 0 bases from J, with 7 bases in between. The CDR3 loop spans 14 amino acids. Germline values: CDR1 SGHTA, CDR2 FQGNSA. Based on the CDR3 plus reference TRBV7-2 and TRBJ2-7, the full variable domain is GAGVSQSPSNKVTEKGKDVELRCDPISGHTALYWYRQSLGQGLEFLIYFQGNSAPDKSGLPSDRFSAERTGGSVSTLTIQRTQQEDSAVYLCASSLDVFSYEQYFGPGTRLTVT.

This clonotype was seen just once. The junction does not match germline at one end; this may be a read error. This chain connects TRBV10-3 to TRBJ2-6; TRBD2 is a possible D gene (6 bases). The CDR3 is 11 amino acids. From germline, CDR1 is ENHRY and CDR2 SYGVKD. The CDR3 nucleotides are TGTGCCACCTCTGGCGGGAACACTGAAGCTTTC. Translation: CATSGGNTEAF.

This clonotype was detected ten times or more. The chain uses TRBV7-2 and TRBJ1-5, with D perhaps TRBD1 (6 bases). V lost 2 bases and J 7 bases, leaving 12 bases between the germline ends. This CDR3 contains 14 residues. CDR1 and CDR2 (germline): SGHTA, FQGNSA. The CDR3 bases are TGTGCCAGCAGCTTATTGGGGGCTTGGCAGCCCCAGCATTTT. The encoded protein is CASSLLGAWQPQHF.

The CDR3 region has the DNA TGTGCCAGCAGAGAGGGGGGGGGCTATGGCTACACCTTC. This gives the protein CASREGGGYGYTF. This chain joins TRBV7-9 and TRBJ1-2; a possible D gene is TRBD1 (6 bases). The CDR3 spans 13 residues. CDR1 is SEHNR and CDR2 is FQNEAQ in the germline V gene (reference sequence). Trimming took 6 bases from V and 4 from J, leaving 12 bases between them.

About this clonotype itself: A read error is possible here, since a much larger clone lies one base away. V gene TRBV7-6 combines with J gene TRBJ2-7; 7 bases agree with TRBD1. Looked up from germline, CDR1 is SGHVS and CDR2 is FNYEAQ. The CDR3 is 15 amino acids. The CDR3 protein is CASGLVQGLSYEQYF. The CDR3 DNA is TGTGCCAGCGGCTTAGTACAGGGGCTTTCCTACGAGCAGTACTTC.